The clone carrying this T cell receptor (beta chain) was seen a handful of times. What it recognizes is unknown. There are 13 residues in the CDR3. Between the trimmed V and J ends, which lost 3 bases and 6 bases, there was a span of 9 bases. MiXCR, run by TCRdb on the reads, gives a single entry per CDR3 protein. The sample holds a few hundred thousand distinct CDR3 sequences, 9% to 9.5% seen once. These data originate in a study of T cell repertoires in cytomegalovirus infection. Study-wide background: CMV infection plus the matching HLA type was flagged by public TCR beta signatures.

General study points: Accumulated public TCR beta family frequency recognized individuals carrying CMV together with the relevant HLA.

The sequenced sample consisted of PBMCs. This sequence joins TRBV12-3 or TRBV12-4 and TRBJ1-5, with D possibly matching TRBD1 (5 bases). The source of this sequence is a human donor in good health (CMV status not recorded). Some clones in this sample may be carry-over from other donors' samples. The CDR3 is CASSFAGSQPQHF. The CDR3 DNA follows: TGTGCCAGCAGTTTCGCAGGGAGTCAGCCCCAGCATTTT.